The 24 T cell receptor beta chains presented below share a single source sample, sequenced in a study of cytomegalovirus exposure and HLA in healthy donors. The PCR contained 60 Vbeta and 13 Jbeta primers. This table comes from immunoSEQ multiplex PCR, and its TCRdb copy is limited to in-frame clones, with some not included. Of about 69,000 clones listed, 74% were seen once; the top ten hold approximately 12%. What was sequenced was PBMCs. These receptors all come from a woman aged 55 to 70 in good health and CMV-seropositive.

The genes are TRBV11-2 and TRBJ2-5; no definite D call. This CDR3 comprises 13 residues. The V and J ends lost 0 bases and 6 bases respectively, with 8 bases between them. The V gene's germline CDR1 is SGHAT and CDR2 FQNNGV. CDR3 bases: TGTGCCAGCAGCTTAGATTGGAGAAAGACCCAGTACTTC. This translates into CASSLDWRKTQYF.

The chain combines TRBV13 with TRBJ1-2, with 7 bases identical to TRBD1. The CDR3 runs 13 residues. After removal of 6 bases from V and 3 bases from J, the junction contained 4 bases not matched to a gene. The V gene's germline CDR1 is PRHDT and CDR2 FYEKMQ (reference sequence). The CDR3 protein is CASREGAHYGYTF. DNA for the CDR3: TGTGCCAGCAGAGAGGGGGCGCACTATGGCTACACCTTC.

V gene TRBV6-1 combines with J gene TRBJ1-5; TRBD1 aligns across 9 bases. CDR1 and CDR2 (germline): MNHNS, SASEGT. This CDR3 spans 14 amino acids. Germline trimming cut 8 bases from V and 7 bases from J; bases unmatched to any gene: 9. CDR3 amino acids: CASGDREIGQPQHF. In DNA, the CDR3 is TGTGCCAGCGGGGACAGGGAGATTGGACAGCCCCAGCATTTT.

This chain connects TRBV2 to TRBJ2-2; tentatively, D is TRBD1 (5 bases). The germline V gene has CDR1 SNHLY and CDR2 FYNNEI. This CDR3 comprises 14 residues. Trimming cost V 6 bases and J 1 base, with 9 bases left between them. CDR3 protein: CASRTVMNTGELFF. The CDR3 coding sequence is TGTGCCAGCAGGACAGTTATGAACACCGGGGAGCTGTTTTTT.

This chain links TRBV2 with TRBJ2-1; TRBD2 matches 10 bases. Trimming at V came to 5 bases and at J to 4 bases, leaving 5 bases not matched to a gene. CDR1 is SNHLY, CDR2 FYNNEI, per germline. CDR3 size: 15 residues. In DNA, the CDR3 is TGTGCCAGCAGTTTGAGGACTAGCGGATACAATGAGCAGTTCTTC. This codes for CASSLRTSGYNEQFF.

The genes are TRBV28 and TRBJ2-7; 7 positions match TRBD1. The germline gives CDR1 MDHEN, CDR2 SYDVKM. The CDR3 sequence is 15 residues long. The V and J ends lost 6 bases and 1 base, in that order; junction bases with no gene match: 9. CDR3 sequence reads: CASSRPGTASYEQYF. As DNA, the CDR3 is TGTGCCAGCAGCCGCCCCGGGACAGCTTCCTACGAGCAGTACTTC.

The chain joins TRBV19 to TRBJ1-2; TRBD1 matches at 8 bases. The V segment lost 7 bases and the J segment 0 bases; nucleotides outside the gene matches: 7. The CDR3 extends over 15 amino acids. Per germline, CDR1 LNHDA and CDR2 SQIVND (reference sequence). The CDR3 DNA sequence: TGTGCCAGTAACACAGGGGGGTCGGCTAACTATGGCTACACCTTC. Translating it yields CASNTGGSANYGYTF.

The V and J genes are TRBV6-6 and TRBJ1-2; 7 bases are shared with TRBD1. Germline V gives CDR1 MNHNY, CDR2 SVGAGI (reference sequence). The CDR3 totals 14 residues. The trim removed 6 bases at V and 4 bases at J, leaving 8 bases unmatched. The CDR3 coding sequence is TGTGCCAGCAGGTTAACAGGGGAGGTCTATGGCTACACCTTC. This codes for CASRLTGEVYGYTF.

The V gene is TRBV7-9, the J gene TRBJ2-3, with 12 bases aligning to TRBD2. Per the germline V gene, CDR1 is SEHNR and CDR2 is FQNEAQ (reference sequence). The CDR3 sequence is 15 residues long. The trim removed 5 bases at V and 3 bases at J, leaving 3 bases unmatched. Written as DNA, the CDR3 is TGTGCCAGCAGCAAGCTAGCGGGGGGGACAGATACGCAGTATTTT. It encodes CASSKLAGGTDTQYF.

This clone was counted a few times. The CDR3 protein is CASSPGGGIYGYTF. The CDR3, as DNA: TGTGCCAGCAGTCCGGGAGGCGGAATCTATGGCTACACCTTC. The V gene is TRBV2, the J gene TRBJ1-2; no clear D gene. This CDR3 is 14 amino acids long. The germline CDR1 and CDR2 sequences are SNHLY and FYNNEI. V gave up 5 bases and J gave up 4 bases, with 14 bases separating them.

Here the CDR3 reads CAWNPQALSTEAFF. DNA for the CDR3: TGTGCCTGGAACCCCCAGGCGTTGAGTACTGAAGCTTTCTTT. The chain couples TRBV30 to TRBJ1-1, with D uncertain. Trimming took 4 bases from V and 5 from J, leaving 17 bases between them. The germline CDR1 and CDR2 sequences are GTSNPN and SVGIG (reference sequence). The CDR3 totals 14 residues.

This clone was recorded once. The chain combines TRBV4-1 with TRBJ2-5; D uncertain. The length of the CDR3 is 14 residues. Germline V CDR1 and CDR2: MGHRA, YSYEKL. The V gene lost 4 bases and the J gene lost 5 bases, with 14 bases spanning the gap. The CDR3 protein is CASSRDYGSETQYF. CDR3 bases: TGCGCCAGCAGCCGAGATTACGGGTCCGAGACCCAGTACTTC.

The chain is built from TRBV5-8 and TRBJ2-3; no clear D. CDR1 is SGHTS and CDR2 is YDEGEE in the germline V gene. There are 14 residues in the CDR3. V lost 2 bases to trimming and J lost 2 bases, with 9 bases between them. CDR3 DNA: TGTGCCAGCAGCTTCCTCGGTATCACAGATACGCAGTATTTT. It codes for CASSFLGITDTQYF.

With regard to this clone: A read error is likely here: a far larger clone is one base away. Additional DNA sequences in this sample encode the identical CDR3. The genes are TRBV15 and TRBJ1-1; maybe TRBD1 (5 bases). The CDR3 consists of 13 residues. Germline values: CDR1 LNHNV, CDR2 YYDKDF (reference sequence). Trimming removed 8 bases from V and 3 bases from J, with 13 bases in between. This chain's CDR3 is CATQAGSYTEAFF. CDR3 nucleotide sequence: TGTGCCACCCAGGCAGGGTCATACACTGAAGCTTTCTTT. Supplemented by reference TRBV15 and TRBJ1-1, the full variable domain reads DAMVIQNPRYQVTQFGKPVTLSCSQTLNHNVMYWYQQKSSQAPKLLFHYYDKDFNNEADTPDNFQSRRPNTSFCFLDIRSPGLGDTAMYLCATQAGSYTEAFFGQGTRLTVV.

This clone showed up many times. The CDR3 region has the DNA TGTGCCAGCAGTCGACGGGATGAAGCTTTCTTT. Translated, it gives CASSRRDEAFF. The chain links TRBV2 to TRBJ1-1, with D unresolved. Germline lookup yields CDR1 SNHLY and CDR2 FYNNEI. Deletions cut 5 bases from V and 7 bases from J, with 8 bases between. The CDR3 runs 11 residues.

CDR3 coding DNA: TGTGCCACCAGCTTCCAACAGGGTACCTATGGCTACACCTTC. This encodes CATSFQQGTYGYTF. The chain employs TRBV15 and TRBJ1-2; tentative D call: TRBD1 (6 bases). CDR1 and CDR2 from the germline V gene are LNHNV and YYDKDF (reference sequence). The V and J ends lost 5 bases and 4 bases respectively, with 14 bases between them. This CDR3 is built from 14 residues.

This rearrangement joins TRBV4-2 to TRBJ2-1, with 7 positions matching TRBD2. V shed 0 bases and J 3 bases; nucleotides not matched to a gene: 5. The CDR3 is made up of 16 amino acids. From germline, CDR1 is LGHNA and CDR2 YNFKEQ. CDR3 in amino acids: CASSQDPREDYNEQFF. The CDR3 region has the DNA TGTGCCAGCAGCCAAGATCCCCGGGAGGACTACAATGAGCAGTTCTTC.

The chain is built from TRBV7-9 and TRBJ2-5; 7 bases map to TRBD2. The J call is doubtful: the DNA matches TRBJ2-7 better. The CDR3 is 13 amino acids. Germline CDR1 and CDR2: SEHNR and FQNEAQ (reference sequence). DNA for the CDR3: TGTGCCAGCGGACGGCTCGGGGGGTACGAGCAGTACTTC. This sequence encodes CASGRLGGYEQYF.

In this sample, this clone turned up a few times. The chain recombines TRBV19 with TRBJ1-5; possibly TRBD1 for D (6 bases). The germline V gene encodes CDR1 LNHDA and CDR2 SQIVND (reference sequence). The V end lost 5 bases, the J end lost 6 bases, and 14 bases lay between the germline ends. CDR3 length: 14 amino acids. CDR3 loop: CASSADRNVQPQHF. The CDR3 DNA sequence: TGTGCCAGTAGTGCCGACAGGAATGTTCAGCCCCAGCATTTT.

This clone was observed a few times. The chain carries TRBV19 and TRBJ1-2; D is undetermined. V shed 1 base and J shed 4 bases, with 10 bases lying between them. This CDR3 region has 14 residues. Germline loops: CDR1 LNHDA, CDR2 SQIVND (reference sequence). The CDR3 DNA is TGTGCCAGTAGTATAGGGGCAGACACCTATGGCTACACCTTC. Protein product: CASSIGADTYGYTF.

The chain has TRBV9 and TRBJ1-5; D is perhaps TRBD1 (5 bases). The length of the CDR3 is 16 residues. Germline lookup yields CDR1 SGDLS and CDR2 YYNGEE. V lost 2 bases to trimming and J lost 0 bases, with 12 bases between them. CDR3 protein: CASSVGGLNSNQPQHF. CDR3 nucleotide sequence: TGTGCCAGCAGCGTGGGGGGACTAAATAGCAATCAGCCCCAGCATTTT.

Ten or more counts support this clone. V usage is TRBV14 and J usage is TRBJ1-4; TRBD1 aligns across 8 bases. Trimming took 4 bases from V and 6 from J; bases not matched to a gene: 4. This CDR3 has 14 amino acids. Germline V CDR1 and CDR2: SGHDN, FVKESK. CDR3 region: CASSRTGWDEKLFF. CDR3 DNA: TGTGCCAGCAGCCGGACAGGGTGGGATGAAAAACTGTTTTTT.

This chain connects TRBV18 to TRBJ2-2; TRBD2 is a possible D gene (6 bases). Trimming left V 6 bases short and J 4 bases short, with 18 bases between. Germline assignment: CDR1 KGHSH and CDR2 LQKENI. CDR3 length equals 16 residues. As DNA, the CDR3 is TGTGCCAGCTCGCTTCGACTAGGTCGTACCACCGGGGAGCTGTTTTTT. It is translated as CASSLRLGRTTGELFF.

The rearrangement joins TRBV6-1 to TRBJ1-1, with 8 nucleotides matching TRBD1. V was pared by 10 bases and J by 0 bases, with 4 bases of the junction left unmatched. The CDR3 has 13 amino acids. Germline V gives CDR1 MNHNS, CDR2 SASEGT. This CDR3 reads CAIRQGLNTEAFF. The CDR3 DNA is TGTGCCATAAGACAGGGGTTGAACACTGAAGCTTTCTTT.